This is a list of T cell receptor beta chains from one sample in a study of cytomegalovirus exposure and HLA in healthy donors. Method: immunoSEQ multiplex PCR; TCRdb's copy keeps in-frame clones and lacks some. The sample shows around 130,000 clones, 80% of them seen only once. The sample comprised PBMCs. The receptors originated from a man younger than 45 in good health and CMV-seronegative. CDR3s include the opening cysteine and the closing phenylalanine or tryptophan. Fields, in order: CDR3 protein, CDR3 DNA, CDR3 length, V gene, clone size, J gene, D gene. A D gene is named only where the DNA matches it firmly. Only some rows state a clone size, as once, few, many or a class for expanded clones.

cdr3_aa: CASSYGTKKETQYF
cdr3_nt: TGCGCCAGCAGCTACGGGACAAAAAAAGAGACCCAGTACTTC
cdr3_length: 14
v_call: TRBV5-1
clone_size: once
j_call: TRBJ2-5
d_call: .

cdr3_aa: CAWSGGQGLAEQFF
cdr3_nt: TGTGCCTGGAGTGGGGGACAGGGTTTGGCTGAGCAGTTCTTC
cdr3_length: 14
v_call: TRBV30
clone_size: few
j_call: TRBJ2-1
d_call: TRBD1

cdr3_aa: CASSLATGDDIQYF
cdr3_nt: TGTGCCAGCAGCTTAGCGACAGGGGATGACATTCAGTACTTC
cdr3_length: 14
v_call: TRBV7-9
clone_size: .
j_call: TRBJ2-4
d_call: TRBD1

cdr3_aa: CASSDRHEAGRETQYF
cdr3_nt: TGTGCCAGCAGTGACCGACACGAAGCGGGAAGAGAGACCCAGTACTTC
cdr3_length: 16
v_call: TRBV6-1
clone_size: .
j_call: TRBJ2-5
d_call: TRBD2

cdr3_aa: CAISVGGSSSYEQYF
cdr3_nt: TGTGCCATCAGTGTTGGGGGGTCTAGCTCCTACGAGCAGTACTTC
cdr3_length: 15
v_call: TRBV10-3
clone_size: .
j_call: TRBJ2-7
d_call: .

cdr3_aa: CASSRDSPYLDNEQFF
cdr3_nt: TGTGCCAGTAGCCGGGACAGTCCTTACCTCGACAATGAGCAGTTCTTC
cdr3_length: 16
v_call: TRBV19
clone_size: .
j_call: TRBJ2-1
d_call: TRBD1

cdr3_aa: CASGPGTGLDEQFF
cdr3_nt: TGTGCTAGTGGCCCCGGGACAGGGTTGGATGAGCAGTTCTTC
cdr3_length: 14
v_call: TRBV12-5
clone_size: few
j_call: TRBJ2-1
d_call: TRBD1

cdr3_aa: CASSIDGGPTEAFF
cdr3_nt: TGTGCCAGTAGTATAGATGGCGGTCCCACTGAAGCTTTCTTT
cdr3_length: 14
v_call: TRBV19
clone_size: .
j_call: TRBJ1-1
d_call: .

cdr3_aa: CASSGLGEREQYF
cdr3_nt: TGTGCCAGCAGCGGGCTAGGTGAGCGGGAGCAGTACTTC
cdr3_length: 13
v_call: TRBV9
clone_size: .
j_call: TRBJ2-7
d_call: .

cdr3_aa: CASSRGLAERADTQYF
cdr3_nt: TGCGCCAGCAGCAGAGGACTAGCGGAACGCGCAGATACGCAGTATTTT
cdr3_length: 16
v_call: TRBV5-1
clone_size: once
j_call: TRBJ2-3
d_call: TRBD2

cdr3_aa: CASSPTPGQGETQYF
cdr3_nt: TGTGCCAGCAGTCCTACTCCGGGACAGGGAGAGACCCAGTACTTC
cdr3_length: 15
v_call: TRBV6-5
clone_size: .
j_call: TRBJ2-5
d_call: TRBD1

cdr3_aa: CASSQAGAGYTF
cdr3_nt: TGTGCCAGCAGCCAAGCAGGTGCTGGCTACACCTTC
cdr3_length: 12
v_call: TRBV28
clone_size: .
j_call: TRBJ1-2
d_call: .

cdr3_aa: CASSYTDRGPANYGYTF
cdr3_nt: TGCGCCAGCAGCTATACCGACAGGGGGCCGGCAAACTATGGCTACACCTTC
cdr3_length: 17
v_call: TRBV5-1
clone_size: .
j_call: TRBJ1-2
d_call: TRBD1

cdr3_aa: CASSLGASGRYEQYF
cdr3_nt: TGTGCCAGCAGTTTAGGTGCTAGCGGGAGGTACGAGCAGTACTTC
cdr3_length: 15
v_call: TRBV28
clone_size: .
j_call: TRBJ2-7
d_call: TRBD2

cdr3_aa: CASSGSDTQYF
cdr3_nt: TGTGCCAGTAGCGGTTCAGATACGCAGTATTTT
cdr3_length: 11
v_call: TRBV6-1
clone_size: .
j_call: TRBJ2-3
d_call: .

cdr3_aa: CASSSRDTQYF
cdr3_nt: TGTGCCAGCAGCTCTCGGGATACGCAGTATTTT
cdr3_length: 11
v_call: TRBV7-9
clone_size: .
j_call: TRBJ2-3
d_call: .

cdr3_aa: CASSIFPGQGVSYEQYF
cdr3_nt: TGTGCCAGCAGTATCTTCCCGGGACAGGGGGTCTCCTACGAGCAGTACTTC
cdr3_length: 17
v_call: TRBV28
clone_size: once
j_call: TRBJ2-7
d_call: TRBD1

cdr3_aa: CASSPPLAGNEQFF
cdr3_nt: TGTGCCAGCAGCCCCCCGCTAGCGGGCAATGAGCAGTTCTTC
cdr3_length: 14
v_call: TRBV7-6
clone_size: few
j_call: TRBJ2-1
d_call: TRBD2

cdr3_aa: CASSLRLVYEQYF
cdr3_nt: TGTGCCAGCAGCTTAAGGCTAGTTTACGAGCAGTACTTC
cdr3_length: 13
v_call: TRBV13
clone_size: .
j_call: TRBJ2-7
d_call: .

cdr3_aa: CASSEQTSSGEQFF
cdr3_nt: TGCGCCAGCAGTGAACAAACTAGCTCTGGTGAGCAGTTCTTC
cdr3_length: 14
v_call: TRBV10-1
clone_size: .
j_call: TRBJ2-1
d_call: .

cdr3_aa: CATITLRYKQREGPDTQYF
cdr3_nt: TGTGCCACCATAACTTTACGGTATAAGCAGCGGGAGGGCCCGGATACGCAGTATTTT
cdr3_length: 19
v_call: TRBV28
clone_size: .
j_call: TRBJ2-3
d_call: TRBD2

cdr3_aa: CASSPNGQGGQPQHF
cdr3_nt: TGCGCCAGCAGCCCGAATGGGCAGGGTGGTCAGCCCCAGCATTTT
cdr3_length: 15
v_call: TRBV5-1
clone_size: .
j_call: TRBJ1-5
d_call: .

cdr3_aa: CASSVKGGDPGTEAFF
cdr3_nt: TGTGCCAGCAGCGTAAAAGGAGGGGATCCCGGCACTGAAGCTTTCTTT
cdr3_length: 16
v_call: TRBV9
clone_size: .
j_call: TRBJ1-1
d_call: .

cdr3_aa: CASSVGVLVSDEQFF
cdr3_nt: TGTGCCAGCAGTGTAGGGGTTCTAGTATCGGATGAGCAGTTCTTC
cdr3_length: 15
v_call: TRBV6-4
clone_size: .
j_call: TRBJ2-1
d_call: .

cdr3_aa: CASSPHSGSIYGQYF
cdr3_nt: TGTGCCAGCAGCCCGCATAGCGGGAGCATCTACGGGCAGTACTTC
cdr3_length: 15
v_call: TRBV11-3
clone_size: .
j_call: TRBJ2-7
d_call: TRBD2

cdr3_aa: CASRTSGRMGQETQYF
cdr3_nt: TGCGCCAGCAGGACTAGCGGGAGAATGGGCCAAGAGACCCAGTACTTC
cdr3_length: 16
v_call: TRBV5-1
clone_size: .
j_call: TRBJ2-5
d_call: TRBD2

cdr3_aa: CASSFGGGSYNEQFF
cdr3_nt: TGTGCCAGCAGCTTCGGCGGGGGCTCCTACAATGAGCAGTTCTTC
cdr3_length: 15
v_call: TRBV5-6
clone_size: .
j_call: TRBJ2-1
d_call: TRBD2

cdr3_aa: CASGLAGQETQYF
cdr3_nt: TGTGCCAGCGGACTAGCGGGTCAAGAGACCCAGTACTTC
cdr3_length: 13
v_call: TRBV25-1
clone_size: .
j_call: TRBJ2-5
d_call: TRBD2

cdr3_aa: CASSPENYGYTF
cdr3_nt: TGTGCCAGCTCACCAGAGAATTATGGCTACACCTTC
cdr3_length: 12
v_call: TRBV18
clone_size: few
j_call: TRBJ1-2
d_call: .

cdr3_aa: CASSSIGGQGDTEAFF
cdr3_nt: TGTGCCAGTAGTTCCATAGGAGGGCAGGGGGACACTGAAGCTTTCTTT
cdr3_length: 16
v_call: TRBV19
clone_size: .
j_call: TRBJ1-1
d_call: TRBD1

cdr3_aa: CASSLPGDGKTQYF
cdr3_nt: TGTGCCAGCAGCTTACCGGGAGACGGAAAGACCCAGTACTTC
cdr3_length: 14
v_call: TRBV7-9
clone_size: .
j_call: TRBJ2-5
d_call: .

cdr3_aa: CAISAPDWEQYF
cdr3_nt: TGTGCCATCAGTGCCCCCGACTGGGAGCAGTACTTC
cdr3_length: 12
v_call: TRBV10-3
clone_size: .
j_call: TRBJ2-7
d_call: .

cdr3_aa: CASSLLGPSNQPQHF
cdr3_nt: TGTGCCAGCAGTTTGTTGGGCCCTAGCAATCAGCCCCAGCATTTT
cdr3_length: 15
v_call: TRBV27
clone_size: .
j_call: TRBJ1-5
d_call: .

cdr3_aa: CSVDRGQVNEQFF
cdr3_nt: TGCAGCGTTGACAGGGGGCAGGTAAATGAGCAGTTCTTC
cdr3_length: 13
v_call: TRBV29-1
clone_size: few
j_call: TRBJ2-1
d_call: TRBD1

cdr3_aa: CASSPDRGYGYPF
cdr3_nt: TGCGCCAGCAGCCCGGACAGAGGCTATGGCTACCCCTTC
cdr3_length: 13
v_call: TRBV4-1
clone_size: .
j_call: TRBJ1-2
d_call: .

cdr3_aa: CARSRQALNTEAFF
cdr3_nt: TGTGCCAGAAGTAGACAGGCGCTGAACACTGAAGCTTTCTTT
cdr3_length: 14
v_call: TRBV5-3
clone_size: .
j_call: TRBJ1-1
d_call: .

cdr3_aa: CASSTGTGDQPQHF
cdr3_nt: TGTGCCAGCAGTACCGGGACAGGGGATCAGCCCCAGCATTTT
cdr3_length: 14
v_call: TRBV28
clone_size: once
j_call: TRBJ1-5
d_call: TRBD1

cdr3_aa: CASSQRGGGDGQPQHF
cdr3_nt: TGTGCCAGCAGCCAGAGGGGAGGAGGGGACGGCCAGCCCCAGCATTTT
cdr3_length: 16
v_call: TRBV13
clone_size: once
j_call: TRBJ1-5
d_call: .